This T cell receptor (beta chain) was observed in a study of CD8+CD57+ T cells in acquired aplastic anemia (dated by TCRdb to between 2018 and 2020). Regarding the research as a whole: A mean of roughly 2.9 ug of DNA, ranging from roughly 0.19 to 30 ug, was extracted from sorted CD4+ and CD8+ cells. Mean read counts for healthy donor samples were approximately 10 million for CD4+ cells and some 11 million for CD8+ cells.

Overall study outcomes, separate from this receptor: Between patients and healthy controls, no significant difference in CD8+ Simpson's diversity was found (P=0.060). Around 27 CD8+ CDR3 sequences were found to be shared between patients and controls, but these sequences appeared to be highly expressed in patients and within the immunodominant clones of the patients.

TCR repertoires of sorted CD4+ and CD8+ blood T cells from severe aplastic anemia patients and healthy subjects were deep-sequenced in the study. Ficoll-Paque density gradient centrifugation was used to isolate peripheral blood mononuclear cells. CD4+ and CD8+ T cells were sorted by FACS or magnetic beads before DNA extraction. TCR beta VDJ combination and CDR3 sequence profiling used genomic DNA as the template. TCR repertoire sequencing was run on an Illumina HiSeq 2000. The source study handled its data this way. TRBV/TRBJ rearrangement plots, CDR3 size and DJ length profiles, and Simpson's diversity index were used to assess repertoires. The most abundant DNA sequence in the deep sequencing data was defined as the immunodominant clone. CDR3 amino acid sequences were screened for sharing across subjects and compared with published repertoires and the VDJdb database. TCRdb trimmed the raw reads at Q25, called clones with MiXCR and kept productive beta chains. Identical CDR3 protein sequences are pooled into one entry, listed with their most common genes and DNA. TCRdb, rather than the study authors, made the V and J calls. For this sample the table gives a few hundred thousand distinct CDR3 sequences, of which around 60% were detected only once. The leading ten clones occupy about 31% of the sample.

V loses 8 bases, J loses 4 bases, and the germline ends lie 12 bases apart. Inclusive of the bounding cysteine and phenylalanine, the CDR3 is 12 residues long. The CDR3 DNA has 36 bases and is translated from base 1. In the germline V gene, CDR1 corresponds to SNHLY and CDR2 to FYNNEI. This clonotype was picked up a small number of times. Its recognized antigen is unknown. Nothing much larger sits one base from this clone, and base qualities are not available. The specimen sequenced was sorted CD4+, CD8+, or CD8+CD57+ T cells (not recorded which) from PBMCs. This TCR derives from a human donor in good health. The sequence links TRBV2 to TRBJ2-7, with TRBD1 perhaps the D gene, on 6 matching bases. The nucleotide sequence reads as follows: TGTGCCAGCCGGGACAACTCTTACGAGCAGTACTTC. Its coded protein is CASRDNSYEQYF.